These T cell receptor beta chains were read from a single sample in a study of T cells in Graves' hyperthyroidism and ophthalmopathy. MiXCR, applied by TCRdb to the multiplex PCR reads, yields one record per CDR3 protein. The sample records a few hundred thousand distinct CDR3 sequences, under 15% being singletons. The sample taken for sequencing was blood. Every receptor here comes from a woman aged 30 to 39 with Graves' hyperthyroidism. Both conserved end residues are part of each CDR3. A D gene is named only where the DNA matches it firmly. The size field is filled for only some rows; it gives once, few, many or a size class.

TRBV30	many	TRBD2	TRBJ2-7	TGTGCCTGGAGCCGGGGGGGTGAGCAGTACTTC	CAWSRGGEQYF
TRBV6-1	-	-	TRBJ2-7	TGTGCCAGCAGTTCCATAGCGAGCGAGGGGTACGAGCAGTACTTC	CASSSIASEGYEQYF
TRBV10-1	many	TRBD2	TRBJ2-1	TGCGCCAGCAGTGGCTCTCTAGCGGCTTCCCACAATGAGCAGTTCTTC	CASSGSLAASHNEQFF
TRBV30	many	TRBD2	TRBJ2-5	TGTGCCTGGAGCCAGACCGGACTAGCGGCACAAGAGACCCAGTACTTC	CAWSQTGLAAQETQYF
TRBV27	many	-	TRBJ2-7	TGTGCCAGCAGTTCCCTGATACAGGGACTCGAGCAGTACTTC	CASSSLIQGLEQYF
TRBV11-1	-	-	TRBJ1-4	TGTGCCAGCAGCCGAGATGTCTGGGATGAAAAACTGTTTTTT	CASSRDVWDEKLFF
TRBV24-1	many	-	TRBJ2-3	TGTGCCACCAGTGCCAAAATGGGGACCTACAGCACAGATACGCAGTATTTT	CATSAKMGTYSTDTQYF
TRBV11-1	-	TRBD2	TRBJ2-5	TGTGCCAGCAGCCCCAGACTAGCTTCAGAGACCCAGTACTTC	CASSPRLASETQYF
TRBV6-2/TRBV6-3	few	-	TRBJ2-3	TGTGCCAGCAGTGACAGGACTCCAAGTGATACGCAGTATTTT	CASSDRTPSDTQYF
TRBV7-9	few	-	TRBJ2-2	TGTGCCAGCAGCTCCTCAGGGATGAGCGGGGAGCTGTTTTTT	CASSSSGMSGELFF
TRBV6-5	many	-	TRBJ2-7	TGTGCCAGCAGTTACTCGGTGGACATATCCTACGAGCAGTACTTC	CASSYSVDISYEQYF
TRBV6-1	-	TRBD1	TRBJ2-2	TGTGCCAGCAGCCACCAAGGGACAGGAGACACCGGGGAGCTGTTTTTT	CASSHQGTGDTGELFF
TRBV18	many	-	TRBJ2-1	TGTGCCAGCTCACCAGGGATAGGGTCCTACAATGAGCAGTTCTTC	CASSPGIGSYNEQFF
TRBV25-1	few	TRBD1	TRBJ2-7	TGTGCCAGCAGTGGGACAGGGGACGCCTACGAGCAGTACTTC	CASSGTGDAYEQYF
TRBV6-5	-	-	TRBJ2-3	TGTGCCAGCAGTTACCGGAAGGGGGAAACGAGAGGGGGGTGGAACACAGATACGCAGTATTTT	CASSYRKGETRGGWNTDTQYF
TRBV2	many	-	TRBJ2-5	TGTGCCAGCAGCGGGACGGAAGAGACCCAGTACTTC	CASSGTEETQYF
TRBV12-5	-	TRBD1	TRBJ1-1	TGTGCTAGTGGTTTTGGGACAGGGACCACTGAAGCTTTCTTT	CASGFGTGTTEAFF
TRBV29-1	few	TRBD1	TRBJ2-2	TGCAGCGCCGTCAGCCGGGACAGGGAGGGCAACACCGGGGAGCTGTTTTTT	CSAVSRDREGNTGELFF
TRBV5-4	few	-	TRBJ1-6	TGTGCCAGCAGCTTGGCGCCTCGCTCGGACCCACCCCTCCACTTT	CASSLAPRSDPPLHF
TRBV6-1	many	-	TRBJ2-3	TGTGCCAGCAGTGAAGCTTCGAAAGATACGCAGTATTTT	CASSEASKDTQYF
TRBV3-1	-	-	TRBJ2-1	TGTGCCAGCAGCCAGCTCATGGCGGGACTCTACAATGAGCAGTTCTTC	CASSQLMAGLYNEQFF
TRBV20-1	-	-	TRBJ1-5	TGCAGTGCTAGTTCAGGCGAAGTTCAGCCCCAGCATTTT	CSASSGEVQPQHF
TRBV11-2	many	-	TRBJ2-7	TGTGCCAGCAGCTTAGCGTCTAGCGTAACCTACGAGCAGTACTTC	CASSLASSVTYEQYF
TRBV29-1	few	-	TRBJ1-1	TGCAGCGTTCGTCAAAATCCGGACACTGAAGCTTTCTTT	CSVRQNPDTEAFF
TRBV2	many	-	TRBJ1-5	TGTGCCAGCAGTCCGGACACGGCCCAGCATTTT	CASSPDTAQHF
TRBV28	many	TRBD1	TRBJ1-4	TGTGCCAGCAGTCCCCAATCCGACAGGGTGGTTGAAAAACTGTTTTTT	CASSPQSDRVVEKLFF
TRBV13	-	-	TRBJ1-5	TGTGCCAACAGCTTAGGGGTGAGCAATCAGCCCCAGCATTTT	CANSLGVSNQPQHF
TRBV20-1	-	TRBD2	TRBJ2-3	TGCAGTGCTAGACTAGCGGGAGGGCCCGTAGATACGCAGTATTTT	CSARLAGGPVDTQYF
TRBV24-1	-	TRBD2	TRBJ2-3	TGTGCCACCAGTGATCCCGGGACTAGCGGATACACAGATACGCAGTATTTT	CATSDPGTSGYTDTQYF
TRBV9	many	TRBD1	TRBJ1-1	TGTGCCAGCAGCCGAGGACAGGGGGTCACTGAAGCTTTCTTT	CASSRGQGVTEAFF
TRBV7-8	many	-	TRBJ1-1	TGTGCCAGCAGCTTATCCTATACAGCTTTCTTT	CASSLSYTAFF
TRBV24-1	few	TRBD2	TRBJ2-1	TGTGCCACCCAACCAGCGGGATCTTACAATGAGCAGTTCTTC	CATQPAGSYNEQFF
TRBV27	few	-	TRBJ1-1	TGTGCCAGCAGTTTTTCACAGGGAAGACATACTGAAGCTTTCTTT	CASSFSQGRHTEAFF
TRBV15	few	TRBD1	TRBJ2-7	TGTGCCACCAGCAGAGAGGGACAGGGAGGGTACGAGCAGTACTTC	CATSREGQGGYEQYF
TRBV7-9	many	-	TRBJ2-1	TGTGCCAGCAGCCGCACCGGGACACCTTACAATGAGCAGTTCTTC	CASSRTGTPYNEQFF
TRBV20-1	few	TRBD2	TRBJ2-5	TGCAGTGCTACTGCGGGAGCCCAAGAGACCCAGTACTTC	CSATAGAQETQYF
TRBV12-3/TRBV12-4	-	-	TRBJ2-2	TGTGCCAGCACCTCTACCAAGGGGAACACCGGGGAGCTGTTTTTT	CASTSTKGNTGELFF
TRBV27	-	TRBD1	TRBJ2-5	TGTGCCAGCAGTCCCCTCGGACAGGGCGGCGTCCAAGAGACCCAGTACTTC	CASSPLGQGGVQETQYF
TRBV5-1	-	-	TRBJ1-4	TGCGCCAGCAGCTTGGAGTCTAATGAAAAACTGTTTTTT	CASSLESNEKLFF
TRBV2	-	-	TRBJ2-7	TGTGCCAGCACGCCTCAATCGGGCTCCTACGAGCAGTACTTC	CASTPQSGSYEQYF
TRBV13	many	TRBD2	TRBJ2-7	TGTGCCAGCAGCTTAGGCGGGAGGACCTACGAGCAGTACTTC	CASSLGGRTYEQYF
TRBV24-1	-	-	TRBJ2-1	TGTGCCACCAGTGGGACTCCGTTGGACAATGAGCAGTTCTTC	CATSGTPLDNEQFF
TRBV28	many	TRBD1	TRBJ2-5	TGTGCCAGCAGGACGGGGACAGGGGGTGCCGAGACCCAGTACTTC	CASRTGTGGAETQYF
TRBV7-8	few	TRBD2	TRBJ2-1	TGTGCCAGCAGCTCAACCCCAGCGGGAGCTGAGCAGTTCTTC	CASSSTPAGAEQFF
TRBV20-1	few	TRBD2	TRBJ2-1	TGCAGTGCTAGAATCATGACTAGCGGAGTCTACAATGAGCAGTTCTTC	CSARIMTSGVYNEQFF
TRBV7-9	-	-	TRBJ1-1	TGTGCCAGCAGCTTAGGTTTCGGACGGACGAACACTGAAGCTTTCTTT	CASSLGFGRTNTEAFF
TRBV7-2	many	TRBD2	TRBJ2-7	TGTGCCAGCAGCCCAAGACTAGCGGGCTACGAGCAGTACTTC	CASSPRLAGYEQYF
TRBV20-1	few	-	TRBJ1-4	TGCAGTGCTAGTATTGTAAGGGGGACTAATGAAAAACTGTTTTTT	CSASIVRGTNEKLFF
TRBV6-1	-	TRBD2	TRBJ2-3	TGTGCCAGCAGGGCGCGGGAGGCGAGCACAGATACGCAGTATTTT	CASRAREASTDTQYF
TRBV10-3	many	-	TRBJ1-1	TGTGCCATCAGCGGACAGCGCTTGAACACTGAAGCTTTCTTT	CAISGQRLNTEAFF